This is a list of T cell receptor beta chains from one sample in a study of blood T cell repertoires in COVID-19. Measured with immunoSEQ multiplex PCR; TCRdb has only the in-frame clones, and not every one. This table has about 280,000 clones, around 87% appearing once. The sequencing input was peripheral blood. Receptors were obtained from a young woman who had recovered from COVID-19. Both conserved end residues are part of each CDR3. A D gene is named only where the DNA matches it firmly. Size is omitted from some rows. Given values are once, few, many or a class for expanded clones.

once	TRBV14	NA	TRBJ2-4	CASSQGGTKNIQYF	TGTGCCAGCAGTCAGGGTGGTACCAAAAACATTCAGTACTTC
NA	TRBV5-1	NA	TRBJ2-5	CASSPGGNQETQYF	TGCGCCAGCAGCCCCGGGGGAAACCAAGAGACCCAGTACTTC
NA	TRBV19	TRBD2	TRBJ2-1	CASTSAGGSYNEQFF	TGTGCCAGTACCTCAGCGGGGGGATCCTACAATGAGCAGTTCTTC
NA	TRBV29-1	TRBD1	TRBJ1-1	CSVGSGQGLNTEAFF	TGCAGCGTCGGCAGTGGACAGGGGTTGAACACTGAAGCTTTCTTT
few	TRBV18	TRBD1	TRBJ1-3	CASFGMRGLGNTIYF	TGTGCCAGCTTCGGAATGAGGGGGCTCGGAAACACCATATATTTT
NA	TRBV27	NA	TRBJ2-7	CASSPSRISSYEQYF	TGTGCCAGCAGTCCCTCGCGGATTAGCTCCTACGAGCAGTACTTC
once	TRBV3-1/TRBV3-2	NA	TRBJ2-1	CASSQSNSVGQFF	TGTGCCAGCAGCCAATCGAATAGCGTCGGGCAGTTCTTC
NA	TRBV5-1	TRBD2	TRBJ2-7	CASRELSGRHEQYF	TGCGCCAGCCGAGAGCTAAGCGGGAGACACGAGCAGTACTTC
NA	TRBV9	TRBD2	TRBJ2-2	CASSPTSGPTGELFF	TGTGCCAGCAGCCCAACTAGCGGACCCACCGGGGAGCTGTTTTTT
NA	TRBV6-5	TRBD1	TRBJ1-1	CASSWDRGRTAEAFF	TGTGCCAGCAGTTGGGACAGGGGGCGAACAGCTGAAGCTTTCTTT
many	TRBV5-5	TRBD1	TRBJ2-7	CASSLTGGYEQYF	TGTGCCAGCAGCTTGACAGGGGGCTACGAGCAGTACTTC
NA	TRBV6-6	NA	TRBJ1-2	CASSYSSVYYGYTF	TGTGCCAGCAGTTACTCGTCAGTCTACTATGGCTACACCTTC